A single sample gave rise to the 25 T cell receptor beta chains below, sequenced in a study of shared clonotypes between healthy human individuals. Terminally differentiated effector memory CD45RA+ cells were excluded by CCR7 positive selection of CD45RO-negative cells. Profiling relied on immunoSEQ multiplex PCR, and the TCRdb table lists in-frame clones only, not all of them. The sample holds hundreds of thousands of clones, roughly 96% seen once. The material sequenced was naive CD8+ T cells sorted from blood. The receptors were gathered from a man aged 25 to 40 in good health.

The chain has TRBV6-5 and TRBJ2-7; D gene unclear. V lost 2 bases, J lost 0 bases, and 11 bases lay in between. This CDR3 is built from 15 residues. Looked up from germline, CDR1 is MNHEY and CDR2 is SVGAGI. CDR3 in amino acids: CASSYLTGSSYEQYF. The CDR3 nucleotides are TGTGCCAGCAGTTACCTCACGGGTAGCTCCTACGAGCAGTACTTC.

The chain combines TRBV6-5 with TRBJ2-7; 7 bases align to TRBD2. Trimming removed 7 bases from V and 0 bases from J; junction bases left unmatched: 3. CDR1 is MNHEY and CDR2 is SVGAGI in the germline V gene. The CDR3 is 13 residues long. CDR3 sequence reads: CASKGRDSYEQYF. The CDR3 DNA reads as TGTGCCAGCAAGGGGAGGGACTCCTACGAGCAGTACTTC.

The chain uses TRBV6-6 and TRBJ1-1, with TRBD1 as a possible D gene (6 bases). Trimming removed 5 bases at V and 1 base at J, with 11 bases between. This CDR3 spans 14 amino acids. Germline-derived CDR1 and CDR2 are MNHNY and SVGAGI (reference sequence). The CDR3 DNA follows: TGTGCCAGCAGTCGCGGACAGAAGAACACTGAAGCTTTCTTT. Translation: CASSRGQKNTEAFF.

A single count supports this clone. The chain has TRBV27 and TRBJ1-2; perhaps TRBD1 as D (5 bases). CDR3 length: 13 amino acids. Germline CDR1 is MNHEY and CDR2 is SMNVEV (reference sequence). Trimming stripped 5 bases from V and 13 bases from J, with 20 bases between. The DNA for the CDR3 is TGTGCCAGCAGTCCCGGGGCAGGGAACTACCCCACCTTC. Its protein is CASSPGAGNYPTF.

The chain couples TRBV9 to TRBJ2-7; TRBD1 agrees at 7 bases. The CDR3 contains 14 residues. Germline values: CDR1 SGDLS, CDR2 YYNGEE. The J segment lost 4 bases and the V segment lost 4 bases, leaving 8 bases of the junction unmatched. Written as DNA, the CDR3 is TGTGCCAGCAGCCCCAGGGACAGCGCTTACGAGCAGTACTTC. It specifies CASSPRDSAYEQYF.

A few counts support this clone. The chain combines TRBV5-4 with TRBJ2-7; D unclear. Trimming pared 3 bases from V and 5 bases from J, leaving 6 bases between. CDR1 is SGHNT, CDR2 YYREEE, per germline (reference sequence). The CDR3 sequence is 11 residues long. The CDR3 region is CASSSQDEQYF. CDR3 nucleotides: TGTGCCAGCAGCTCGCAGGACGAGCAGTACTTC.

In nucleotides, the CDR3 is TGTGCCAGCAGCTCCGGGTTGGGACTAGCCGGCGGAGATACGCAGTATTTT. This gives the protein CASSSGLGLAGGDTQYF. The chain links TRBV7-6 to TRBJ2-3; 9 bases agree with TRBD2. There are 17 residues in the CDR3. J lost 5 bases, V lost 4 bases, and 13 bases had no gene match. CDR1 and CDR2 (germline): SGHVS, FNYEAQ.

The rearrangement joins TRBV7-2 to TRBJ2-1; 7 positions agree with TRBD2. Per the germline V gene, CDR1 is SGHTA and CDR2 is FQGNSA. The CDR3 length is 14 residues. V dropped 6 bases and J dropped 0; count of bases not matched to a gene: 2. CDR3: CASRSGISYNEQFF. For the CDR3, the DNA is TGTGCCAGCAGGAGCGGGATCTCCTACAATGAGCAGTTCTTC.

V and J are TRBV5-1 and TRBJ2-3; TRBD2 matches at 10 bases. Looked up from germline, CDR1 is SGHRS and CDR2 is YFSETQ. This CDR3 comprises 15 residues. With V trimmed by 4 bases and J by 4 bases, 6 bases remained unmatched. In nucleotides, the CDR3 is TGCGCCAGCAGCGTACTAGCGGGAAGGCCAGATACGCAGTATTTT. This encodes CASSVLAGRPDTQYF.

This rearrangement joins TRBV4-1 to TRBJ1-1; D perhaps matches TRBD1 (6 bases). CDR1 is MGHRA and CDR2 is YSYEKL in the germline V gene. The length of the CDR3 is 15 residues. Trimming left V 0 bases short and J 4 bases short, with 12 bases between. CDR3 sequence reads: CASSQDLGGATEAFF. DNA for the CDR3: TGCGCCAGCAGCCAAGATCTTGGGGGGGCCACTGAAGCTTTCTTT.

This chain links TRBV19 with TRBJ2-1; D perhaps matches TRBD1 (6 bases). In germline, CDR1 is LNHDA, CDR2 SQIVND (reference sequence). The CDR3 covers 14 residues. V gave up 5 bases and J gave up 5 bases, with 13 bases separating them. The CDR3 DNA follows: TGTGCCAGTAGTCCAGGGGATTCCCACAATGAGCAGTTCTTC. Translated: CASSPGDSHNEQFF.

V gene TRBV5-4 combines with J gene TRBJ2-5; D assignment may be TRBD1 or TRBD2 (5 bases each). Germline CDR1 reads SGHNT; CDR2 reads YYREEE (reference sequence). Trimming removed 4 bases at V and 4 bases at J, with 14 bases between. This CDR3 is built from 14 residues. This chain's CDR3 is CASSPNGGRETQYF. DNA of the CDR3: TGTGCCAGCAGCCCGAATGGGGGTAGAGAGACCCAGTACTTC.

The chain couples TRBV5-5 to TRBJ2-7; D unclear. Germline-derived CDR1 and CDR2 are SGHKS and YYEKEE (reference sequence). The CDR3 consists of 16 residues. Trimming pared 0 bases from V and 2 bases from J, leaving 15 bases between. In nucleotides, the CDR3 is TGTGCCAGCAGCTTGGTCGTGGGTTCTCCTACCTACGAGCAGTACTTC. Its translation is CASSLVVGSPTYEQYF. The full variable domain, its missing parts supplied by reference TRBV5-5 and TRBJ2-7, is DAGVTQSPTHLIKTRGQQVTLRCSPISGHKSVSWYQQVLGQGPQFIFQYYEKEERGRGNFPDRFSARQFPNYSSELNVNALLLGDSALYLCASSLVVGSPTYEQYFGPGTRLTVT.

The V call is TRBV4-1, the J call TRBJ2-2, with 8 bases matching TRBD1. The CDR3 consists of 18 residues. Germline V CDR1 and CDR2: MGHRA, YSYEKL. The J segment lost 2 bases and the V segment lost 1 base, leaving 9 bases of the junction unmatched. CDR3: CASSQAAGAGGNTGELFF. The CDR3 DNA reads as TGCGCCAGCAGCCAAGCAGCCGGGGCAGGGGGCAACACCGGGGAGCTGTTTTTT.

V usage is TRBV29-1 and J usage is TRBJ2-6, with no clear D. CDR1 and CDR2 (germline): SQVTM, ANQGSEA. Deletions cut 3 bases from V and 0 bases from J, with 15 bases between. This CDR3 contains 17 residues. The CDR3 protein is CSVERRDFNSGANVLTF. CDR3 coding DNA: TGCAGCGTTGAGAGGCGCGACTTCAACTCTGGGGCCAACGTCCTGACTTTC.

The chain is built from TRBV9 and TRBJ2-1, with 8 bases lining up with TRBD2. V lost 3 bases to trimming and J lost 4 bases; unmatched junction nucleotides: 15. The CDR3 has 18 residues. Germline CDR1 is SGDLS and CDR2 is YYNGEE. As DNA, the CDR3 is TGTGCCAGCAGCGCCGAACGGGGAGGGGGACTAGTATACAATGAGCAGTTCTTC. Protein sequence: CASSAERGGGLVYNEQFF.

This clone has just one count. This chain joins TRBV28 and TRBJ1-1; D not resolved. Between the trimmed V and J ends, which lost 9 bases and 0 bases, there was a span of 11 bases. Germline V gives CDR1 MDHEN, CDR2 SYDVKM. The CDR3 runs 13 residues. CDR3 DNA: TGTGCCAGTAGAGGAAACCTGAACACTGAAGCTTTCTTT. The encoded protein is CASRGNLNTEAFF.

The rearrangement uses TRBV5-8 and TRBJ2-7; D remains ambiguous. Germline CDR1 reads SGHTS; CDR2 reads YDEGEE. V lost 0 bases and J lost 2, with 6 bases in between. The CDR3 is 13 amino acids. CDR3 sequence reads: CASSLDGTYEQYF. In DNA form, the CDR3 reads TGTGCCAGCAGCTTGGACGGAACCTACGAGCAGTACTTC.

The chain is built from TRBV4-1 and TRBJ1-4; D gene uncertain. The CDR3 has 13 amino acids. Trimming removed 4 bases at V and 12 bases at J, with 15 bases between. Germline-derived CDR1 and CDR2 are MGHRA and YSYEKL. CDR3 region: CASSPPEVLELFF. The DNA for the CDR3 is TGCGCCAGCAGCCCCCCAGAAGTCTTAGAACTGTTTTTT.

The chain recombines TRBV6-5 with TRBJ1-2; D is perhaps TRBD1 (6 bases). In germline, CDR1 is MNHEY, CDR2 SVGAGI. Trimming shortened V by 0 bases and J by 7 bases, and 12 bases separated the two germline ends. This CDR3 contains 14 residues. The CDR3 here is CASSYSSGGGGYTF. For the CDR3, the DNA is TGTGCCAGCAGTTACTCCTCTGGGGGCGGTGGCTACACCTTC.

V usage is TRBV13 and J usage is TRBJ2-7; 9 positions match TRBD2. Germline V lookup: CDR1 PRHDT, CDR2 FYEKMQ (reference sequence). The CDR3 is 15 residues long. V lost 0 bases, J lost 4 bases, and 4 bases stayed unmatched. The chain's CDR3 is CASSLGLAGDYEQYF. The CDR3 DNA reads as TGTGCCAGCAGCTTAGGACTAGCGGGCGATTACGAGCAGTACTTC.

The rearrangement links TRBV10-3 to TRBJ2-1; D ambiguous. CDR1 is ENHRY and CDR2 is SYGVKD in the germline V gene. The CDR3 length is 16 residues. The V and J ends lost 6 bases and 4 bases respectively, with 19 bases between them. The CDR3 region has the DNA TGTGCCATCAGCATGCAGCAAGGAGCCAGATACAATGAGCAGTTCTTC. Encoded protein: CAISMQQGARYNEQFF.

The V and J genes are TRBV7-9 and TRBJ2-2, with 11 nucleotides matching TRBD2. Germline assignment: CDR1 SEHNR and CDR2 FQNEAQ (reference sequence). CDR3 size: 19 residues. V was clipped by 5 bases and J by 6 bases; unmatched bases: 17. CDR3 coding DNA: TGTGCCAGCAGCCCCAGGGGTAGCGGGAGGGCCGTCCAGCCCGGGGAGCTGTTTTTT. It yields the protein CASSPRGSGRAVQPGELFF. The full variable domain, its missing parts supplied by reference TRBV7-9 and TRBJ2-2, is DTGVSQNPRHKITKRGQNVTFRCDPISEHNRLYWYRQTLGQGPEFLTYFQNEAQLEKSRLLSDRFSAERPKGSFSTLEIQRTEQGDSAMYLCASSPRGSGRAVQPGELFFGEGSRLTVL.

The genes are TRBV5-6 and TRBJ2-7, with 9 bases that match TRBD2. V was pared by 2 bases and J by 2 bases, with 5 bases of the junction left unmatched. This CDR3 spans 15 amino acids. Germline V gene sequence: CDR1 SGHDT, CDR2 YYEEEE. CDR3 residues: CASSFPSGTTYEQYF. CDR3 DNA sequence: TGTGCCAGCAGCTTCCCTAGCGGGACCACCTACGAGCAGTACTTC.

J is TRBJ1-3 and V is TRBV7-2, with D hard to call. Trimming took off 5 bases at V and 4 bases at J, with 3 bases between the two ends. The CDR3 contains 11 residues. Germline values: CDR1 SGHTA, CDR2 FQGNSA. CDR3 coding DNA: TGTGCCAGCAGCCTCGGAAACACCATATATTTT. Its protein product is CASSLGNTIYF. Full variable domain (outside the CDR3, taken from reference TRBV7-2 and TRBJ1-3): GAGVSQSPSNKVTEKGKDVELRCDPISGHTALYWYRQSLGQGLEFLIYFQGNSAPDKSGLPSDRFSAERTGGSVSTLTIQRTQQEDSAVYLCASSLGNTIYFGEGSWLTVV.